Listed here are 27 T cell receptor beta chains from one sample, sequenced in a study of T-cell reconstitution after alpha-beta-depleted transplantation in children. The library targeted TCRbeta and was prepared with unique molecular identifiers. TCRdb fed the PCR reads into MiXCR, producing one record per CDR3 protein. Of fewer than 350,000 distinct CDR3 sequences listed, roughly a tenth are singletons. The source material was PBMCs, sampled before TCRalphabeta/CD19-depleted stem cell transplant. The receptors here all came from a boy younger than two with acute myeloid leukemia, due to receive a stem cell transplant.

This chain links TRBV6-5 with TRBJ1-3; TRBD1 matches at 8 bases. V trimming: 0 bases; J trimming: 3 bases; junction bases outside the gene matches: 4. Per the germline V gene, CDR1 is MNHEY and CDR2 is SVGAGI. The CDR3 has 16 amino acids. The CDR3 DNA reads as TGTGCCAGCAGTTACTCTTCGACAGGGGATGGAAACACCATATATTTT. Protein: CASSYSSTGDGNTIYF.

The J gene is TRBJ2-5, the V gene TRBV12-3 or TRBV12-4; 11 bases match TRBD2. CDR3 length: 16 residues. The ends lost 4 bases at V and 2 bases at J; junction bases unmatched: 6. As DNA, the CDR3 is TGTGCCAGCAGTTGGGCTAGCGGGGGGTCACAAGAGACCCAGTACTTC. It encodes CASSWASGGSQETQYF.

Comments on this clonotype: Since a much larger clone is just one base distant, this may be a read error. The rearrangement uses TRBV4-3 and TRBJ2-2; D call uncertain. The germline CDR1 and CDR2 sequences are LGHNA and YSLEER. CDR3 length equals 19 residues. Between the trimmed V and J ends, which lost 2 bases and 5 bases, there was a span of 24 bases. In nucleotides, the CDR3 is TGCGCCAGCAGCCAAAATATTATACCGACTGGCGGCTTGACCGGGGAGCTGTTTTTT. This encodes CASSQNIIPTGGLTGELFF.

This clonotype was recorded many times. The chain employs TRBV12-3 or TRBV12-4 and TRBJ2-1; no firm D call. Trimming took 5 bases from V and 6 from J, leaving 14 bases between them. CDR3 length equals 14 residues. The DNA of the CDR3 is TGTGCCAGCAGTCCCCAAAGGTCTATCAATGAGCAGTTCTTC. It specifies CASSPQRSINEQFF.

This clonotype was counted many times. The J gene is TRBJ2-2, the V gene TRBV7-2; 10 bases agree with TRBD2. The germline V gene encodes CDR1 SGHTA and CDR2 FQGNSA. The V segment lost 5 bases and the J segment 7 bases; nucleotides outside the gene matches: 7. The CDR3 runs to 15 residues. The CDR3 DNA is TGTGCCAGCAGCCTTAGCGGGAGGTTCTTCGGGGAGCTGTTTTTT. Its translation is CASSLSGRFFGELFF.

This clonotype was detected many times. The CDR3, as DNA: TGTGCCAGCAGCTCCCCTCGATTCGCTGAAGCTTTCTTT. Its translation is CASSSPRFAEAFF. The chain combines TRBV5-5 with TRBJ1-1; D is ambiguous. Trimming stripped 3 bases from V and 6 bases from J, with 12 bases between. The CDR3 length is 13 residues. In germline, CDR1 is SGHKS, CDR2 YYEKEE (reference sequence). The entire variable domain, with the rest obtained from reference TRBV5-5 and TRBJ1-1, is as follows: DAGVTQSPTHLIKTRGQQVTLRCSPISGHKSVSWYQQVLGQGPQFIFQYYEKEERGRGNFPDRFSARQFPNYSSELNVNALLLGDSALYLCASSSPRFAEAFFGQGTRLTVV.

The sample holds many counts of this clonotype. The rearrangement links TRBV9 to TRBJ2-7, with 7 bases matching TRBD1. This CDR3 is 14 amino acids long. V dropped 2 bases and J dropped 3; count of bases not matched to a gene: 5. Germline V gives CDR1 SGDLS, CDR2 YYNGEE. CDR3 protein: CASSVGTDLYEQYF. As DNA, the CDR3 is TGTGCCAGCAGCGTGGGGACAGATCTCTACGAGCAGTACTTC.

This clonotype was picked up many times. The rearrangement links TRBV12-3 or TRBV12-4 to TRBJ2-3; 7 positions match TRBD1. The ends lost 7 bases at V and 1 base at J; junction bases unmatched: 8. This CDR3 spans 15 amino acids. In DNA, the CDR3 is TGTGCCAGCACCCCGACAGGGAAAGGCACAGATACGCAGTATTTT. Translating it yields CASTPTGKGTDTQYF.

This clonotype was counted ten times or more. The chain links TRBV20-1 to TRBJ2-7; 11 nucleotides agree with TRBD2. Per germline, CDR1 DFQATT and CDR2 SNEGSKA (reference sequence). Trimming at V came to 6 bases and at J to 4 bases, leaving 11 bases not matched to a gene. The CDR3 is 15 residues long. The CDR3 spells CSADSVSGRVYEQYF. The CDR3, as DNA: TGCAGTGCGGATAGTGTTAGCGGGAGGGTGTACGAGCAGTACTTC.

At least ten counts were recorded for this clonotype. This chain joins TRBV5-6 and TRBJ2-7; D perhaps matches TRBD1 (6 bases). The CDR3 is 15 residues long. V was clipped by 0 bases and J by 2 bases, with 12 bases between them. Germline-derived CDR1 and CDR2 are SGHDT and YYEEEE. The CDR3 loop is CASSLADRRTYEQYF. CDR3 DNA: TGTGCCAGCAGCTTGGCCGACAGGAGAACCTACGAGCAGTACTTC.

The gene calls are TRBV5-4 and TRBJ2-3, with a possible D match to TRBD1 (6 bases). Trimming stripped 5 bases from V and 2 bases from J, with 15 bases between. The germline gives CDR1 SGHNT, CDR2 YYREEE (reference sequence). CDR3 size: 15 residues. The CDR3 DNA sequence: TGTGCCAGCAGGACTACCGCAGGGGTCACAGATACGCAGTATTTT. Encoded protein: CASRTTAGVTDTQYF. The full variable domain, with the rest looked up from reference TRBV5-4 and TRBJ2-3, is ETGVTQSPTHLIKTRGQQVTLRCSSQSGHNTVSWYQQALGQGPQFIFQYYREEENGRGNFPPRFSGLQFPNYSSELNVNALELDDSALYLCASRTTAGVTDTQYFGPGTRLTVL.

Only one count was recorded for this clonotype. The gene calls are TRBV28 and TRBJ1-6; 9 bases agree with TRBD1. Germline trimming cut 7 bases from V and 8 bases from J; bases unmatched to any gene: 15. The CDR3 extends over 17 amino acids. Germline V gene lookup returns CDR1 MDHEN and CDR2 SYDVKM. CDR3 loop: CASIPSGQGKSHSPLHF. In nucleotides, the CDR3 is TGTGCCAGCATACCTTCGGGACAGGGAAAATCTCATTCACCCCTCCACTTT.

This clonotype was picked up many times. V usage is TRBV10-3 and J usage is TRBJ2-2; D perhaps matches TRBD1 (6 bases). CDR1 is ENHRY, CDR2 SYGVKD, per germline. The CDR3 spans 17 residues. Trimming took off 2 bases at V and 0 bases at J, with 13 bases between the two ends. CDR3 protein: CAISEPGTTPNTGELFF. In DNA, the CDR3 is TGTGCCATCAGTGAGCCAGGGACAACCCCGAACACCGGGGAGCTGTTTTTT.

This clonotype was seen ten or more times. This chain joins TRBV7-8 and TRBJ2-1; D is perhaps TRBD1 (7 bases). V lost 2 bases to trimming and J lost 15 bases, with 35 bases between them. CDR3 length: 19 amino acids. From germline, CDR1 is SGHVS and CDR2 FQNEAQ. The CDR3 bases are TGTGCCAGCAGCTTAATACTTAACAGACTGCCCAAAGGGGGCCGGGGGTCGTTCTTC. As protein: CASSLILNRLPKGGRGSFF.

The table lists this clonotype with many counts. V and J are TRBV12-3 or TRBV12-4 and TRBJ2-1; D is uncertain. The V and J ends lost 7 bases and 0 bases respectively, with 13 bases between them. The CDR3 sequence is 15 residues long. This chain's CDR3 is CASIPSLSSYNEQFF. CDR3 nucleotides: TGTGCCAGCATCCCGTCGTTGAGCTCCTACAATGAGCAGTTCTTC.

The chain carries TRBV28 and TRBJ1-4; 9 nucleotides line up with TRBD1. The length of the CDR3 is 14 residues. The junction had 8 bases not matched to a gene; V was cut back by 10 bases and J by 5 bases. The germline V gene has CDR1 MDHEN and CDR2 SYDVKM. The CDR3, as DNA: TGTGCCACGTACCGAGACAGGGGGAATGAAAAACTGTTTTTT. Its protein is CATYRDRGNEKLFF.

Only a few counts were recorded for this clonotype. The chain uses TRBV7-7 and TRBJ2-5; 9 bases map to TRBD1. The CDR3 has 14 residues. Looked up from germline, CDR1 is SSHAT and CDR2 is FNYEAQ (reference sequence). With 5 bases clipped from V and 4 bases from J, the junction kept 5 bases outside the gene matches. CDR3: CASSNNRGRETQYF. Here the CDR3 DNA reads TGTGCCAGCAGCAATAACAGGGGGCGAGAGACCCAGTACTTC.

This chain joins TRBV24-1 and TRBJ1-5; D is unclear. CDR3 length: 15 residues. Germline V gene lookup returns CDR1 KGHDR and CDR2 SFDVKD. The germline V and J ends were trimmed by 4 bases and 2 bases, with 11 bases remaining between them. The CDR3 region has the DNA TGTGCCACCAGTGACGCGACAAATGGCAATCAGCCCCAGCATTTT. Amino acid sequence: CATSDATNGNQPQHF.

This CDR3 is CASSRPGLAGVDTQYF. The CDR3 DNA is TGCGCCAGCAGCCGCCCGGGACTAGCGGGGGTAGATACGCAGTATTTT. The chain carries TRBV4-1 and TRBJ2-3, with 14 bases matching TRBD2. V was pared by 4 bases and J by 5 bases, with 5 bases of the junction left unmatched. The CDR3 length is 16 residues. The germline V gene has CDR1 MGHRA and CDR2 YSYEKL.

Only a few counts were recorded for this clonotype. The chain is built from TRBV29-1 and TRBJ1-2, with 7 positions matching TRBD1. CDR1 is SQVTM and CDR2 is ANQGSEA in the germline V gene. Trimming took 2 bases from V and 2 from J; bases not matched to a gene: 8. The CDR3 runs to 15 residues. CDR3: CSVESPPTGNYGYTF. CDR3 in DNA: TGCAGCGTTGAATCTCCCCCGACAGGGAACTATGGCTACACCTTC.

V is TRBV9 and J is TRBJ2-3; TRBD2 agrees at 7 bases. The ends lost 1 base at V and 4 bases at J; junction bases unmatched: 6. CDR1 SGDLS and CDR2 YYNGEE come from the germline V gene. The CDR3 is 15 residues long. The CDR3 DNA reads as TGTGCCAGCAGCGTATTAGTGGGAGGGCCAGATACGCAGTATTTT. It translates to CASSVLVGGPDTQYF.

This clonotype was detected ten times or more. The CDR3 sequence is CASSFGQLSGANVLTF. CDR3 sequence (DNA): TGTGCCAGCAGCTTCGGACAGCTCTCTGGGGCCAACGTCCTGACTTTC. The chain uses TRBV7-6 and TRBJ2-6; possible D gene TRBD1, 6 bases. The V gene lost 3 bases and the J gene lost 0 bases, with 9 bases spanning the gap. In germline, CDR1 is SGHVS, CDR2 FNYEAQ. This CDR3 spans 16 amino acids.

This clonotype was seen at least ten times. The CDR3 sequence is CSARINAQLFHNEQFF. The CDR3, as DNA: TGCAGTGCTAGAATTAACGCCCAGCTTTTCCACAATGAGCAGTTCTTC. The chain joins TRBV20-1 to TRBJ2-1, with D uncertain. Germline V gene sequence: CDR1 DFQATT, CDR2 SNEGSKA (reference sequence). V lost 2 bases to trimming and J lost 5 bases, with 19 bases between them. The CDR3 extends over 16 amino acids.

V is TRBV19 and J is TRBJ1-5; D is unresolved. V shed 5 bases and J shed 0 bases, with 11 bases lying between them. Germline assignment: CDR1 LNHDA and CDR2 SQIVND (reference sequence). This CDR3 contains 15 residues. The chain's CDR3 is CASSLMGFSNQPQHF. CDR3 nucleotides: TGTGCCAGTAGTCTGATGGGTTTTAGCAATCAGCCCCAGCATTTT.

The chain links TRBV30 to TRBJ2-5; 8 nucleotides line up with TRBD2. The CDR3 covers 13 residues. V shed 2 bases and J 9 bases; nucleotides not matched to a gene: 8. Germline CDR1 is GTSNPN and CDR2 is SVGIG (reference sequence). The CDR3 nucleotides are TGTGCCTGGAGTAGAACTAGCGGCGGGCCCCAGTACTTC. Translated: CAWSRTSGGPQYF. The variable domain in full, with the rest retrieved from reference TRBV30 and TRBJ2-5, is SQTIHQWPATLVQPVGSPLSLECTVEGTSNPNLYWYRQAAGRGLQLLFYSVGIGQISSEVPQNLSASRPQDRQFILSSKKLLLSDSGFYLCAWSRTSGGPQYFGPGTRLLVL.

This clonotype showed up many times. The chain couples TRBV9 to TRBJ1-1, with D uncertain. CDR1 and CDR2 from the germline V gene are SGDLS and YYNGEE. The CDR3 has 12 residues. V lost 0 bases and J 2 bases, leaving 2 bases between the germline ends. CDR3 DNA sequence: TGTGCCAGCAGCGTAGACAACACTGAAGCTTTCTTT. Protein sequence: CASSVDNTEAFF.

At least ten counts were recorded for this clonotype. The chain is built from TRBV28 and TRBJ2-5; weak D call: TRBD1 (6 bases). The CDR3 totals 15 residues. Germline lookup yields CDR1 MDHEN and CDR2 SYDVKM. V lost 2 bases and J 3 bases, leaving 13 bases between the germline ends. Here the CDR3 DNA reads TGTGCCAGCAGTTTAAAGGGACATAGAAAAGAGACCCAGTACTTC. Translated: CASSLKGHRKETQYF.